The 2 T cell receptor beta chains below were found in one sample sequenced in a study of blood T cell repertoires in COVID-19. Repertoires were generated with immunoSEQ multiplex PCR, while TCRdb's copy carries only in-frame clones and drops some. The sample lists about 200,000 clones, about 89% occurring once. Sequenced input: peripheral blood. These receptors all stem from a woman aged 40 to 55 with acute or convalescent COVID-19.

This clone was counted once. The CDR3 region is CASSKEPAYGYTF. In DNA, the CDR3 is TGTGCCAGCAGCAAAGAGCCAGCGTATGGCTACACCTTC. The chain couples TRBV7-9 to TRBJ1-2; D not certain. Germline lookup yields CDR1 SEHNR and CDR2 FQNEAQ (reference sequence). V gave up 5 bases and J gave up 5 bases, with 12 bases separating them. The CDR3 is 13 residues long.

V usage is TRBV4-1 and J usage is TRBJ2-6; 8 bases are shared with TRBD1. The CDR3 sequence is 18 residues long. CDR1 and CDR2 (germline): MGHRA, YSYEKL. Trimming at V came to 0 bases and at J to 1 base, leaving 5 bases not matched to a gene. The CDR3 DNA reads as TGCGCCAGCAGCCAAGAAGTTGACAGGGGATCTGGGGCCAACGTCCTGACTTTC. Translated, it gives CASSQEVDRGSGANVLTF.